Listed here are 5 T cell receptor beta chains from one sample, sequenced in a study of CD8+ T cells in alopecia areata. Reverse transcribed after extraction, RNA yielded cDNA as the sequencing template. Some clones are missing from TCRdb's copy, which holds only in-frame ones; the method was immunoSEQ multiplex PCR. This table holds about 110,000 clones, 55% to 70% found once. The sequenced sample was NKG2D-low CD8+ T cells sorted from blood. Every receptor here comes from a human donor with alopecia areata.

The rearrangement links TRBV27 to TRBJ2-1; D might be TRBD1 (5 bases). Trimming shortened V by 7 bases and J by 5 bases, and 9 bases separated the two germline ends. Germline CDR1 reads MNHEY; CDR2 reads SMNVEV (reference sequence). This CDR3 is built from 12 residues. The CDR3 nucleotides read TGTGCCAGCACTGACAGAAACAATGAGCAGTTCTTC. Amino acid sequence: CASTDRNNEQFF.

This chain connects TRBV28 to TRBJ2-7; 8 bases are shared with TRBD2. The J segment lost 2 bases and the V segment lost 5 bases, leaving 11 bases of the junction unmatched. CDR3 size: 16 residues. Germline V lookup: CDR1 MDHEN, CDR2 SYDVKM. The CDR3 loop is CASSVSQREWTYEQYF. The DNA for the CDR3 is TGTGCCAGCAGTGTCTCTCAGCGGGAGTGGACCTACGAGCAGTACTTC.

This clone was seen a few times. Here the CDR3 DNA reads TGTGCCAGCAGCCGCACTCCCCTGGGGACTGAGCAGTTCTTC. Protein product: CASSRTPLGTEQFF. V and J are TRBV5-4 and TRBJ2-1; TRBD1 or TRBD2 may be the D gene (5 bases each). From germline, CDR1 is SGHNT and CDR2 YYREEE (reference sequence). The CDR3 totals 14 residues. V was trimmed by 4 bases and J by 9 bases, leaving 17 bases between them.

V and J are TRBV4-1 and TRBJ1-4; a possible D gene is TRBD1 (5 bases). Trimming stripped 7 bases from V and 2 bases from J, with 14 bases between. CDR1 and CDR2 (germline): MGHRA, YSYEKL. This CDR3 is 15 amino acids long. CDR3 DNA sequence: TGCGCCAGCACCTTGGAGGGGACGACTAATGAAAAACTGTTTTTT. It is translated as CASTLEGTTNEKLFF.

A few counts support this clone. The rearrangement uses TRBV28 and TRBJ2-5, with D possibly matching TRBD1 (6 bases). V lost 8 bases and J lost 2, with 27 bases in between. The CDR3 spans 18 residues. Germline V gene data show CDR1 as MDHEN and CDR2 as SYDVKM. The CDR3 region has the DNA TGTGCCAGCCGCCGGTGGGGAAACAGGGCGATCCTTCAAGAGACCCAGTACTTC. As protein: CASRRWGNRAILQETQYF. The whole variable domain, remainder taken from reference TRBV28 and TRBJ2-5, is DVKVTQSSRYLVKRTGEKVFLECVQDMDHENMFWYRQDPGLGLRLIYFSYDVKMKEKGDIPEGYSVSREKKERFSLILESASTNQTSMYLCASRRWGNRAILQETQYFGPGTRLLVL.